The clone carrying this T cell receptor beta chain was found a few times. Its antigen is still unknown. CDR1 is MNHEY, CDR2 SMNVEV, per germline (reference sequence). The V end was cut by 3 bases, the J end by 4 bases, with 17 bases between. This CDR3 region has 16 residues. From the 5' RACE reads, TCRdb called clonotypes with MiXCR, one entry per CDR3 protein. The profile shows fewer than 400,000 distinct CDR3 sequences, around 20% of them singletons. The data were obtained in a study of CD8 T cells in ankylosing spondylitis. Overall study findings and caveats: A TCR beta motif made of 7 to 9 highly homologous variants seemed typical of ankylosing spondylitis blood.

This sequence was found in a male donor with ankylosing spondylitis. The rearrangement links TRBV27 to TRBJ2-3, with a tentative D call TRBD2 (7 bases). Material for sequencing was blood, either unsorted or a sorted T cell fraction (not recorded which). The CDR3, as DNA: TGTGCCAGCAGTTTTACAGGGTGGACTAGGGCAGATACGCAGTATTTT. It specifies CASSFTGWTRADTQYF.